This T cell receptor beta chain was recorded in a study of cytomegalovirus exposure and HLA in healthy donors. Study background: One earlier analysis, a look at some 180 million T cells, found roughly 120 million unique TCR beta sequences.

PCR involved 60 Vbeta and 13 Jbeta primers. Sequenced by immunoSEQ multiplex PCR; TCRdb stores in-frame clones only, minus some. The table includes 90,000 to 120,000 clones, under 80% detected once. Study-wide findings and caveats: Common viral pathogens (according to a later analysis) appeared linked to several of the most significant clusters. A classifier reportedly called cytomegalovirus status with high sensitivity and specificity. Prior analysis indicated that the majority of TCR beta V segments exhibited productivity approximately 87% or approximately 30% of the time.

To note about this clone: Antigen unknown.

Germline values: CDR1 SEHNR, CDR2 FQNEAQ (reference sequence). V shed 5 bases and J 2 bases; nucleotides not matched to a gene: 9. The CDR3 runs to 16 residues. The J gene is TRBJ2-3, the V gene TRBV7-9, with 8 bases identical to TRBD1. The sequenced sample was PBMCs. This clonotype originated in a woman aged 45-65 years in good health and CMV-seropositive. The CDR3 sequence: CASSADRGPFTDTQYF. CDR3 nucleotides: TGTGCCAGCAGCGCCGACAGGGGCCCCTTCACAGATACGCAGTATTTT.